This T cell receptor (beta chain) was sequenced for a study of technical replicates of blood from a handful of donors. Profiling relied on immunoSEQ multiplex PCR, and the TCRdb table lists in-frame clones only, not all of them. The sample yields around 81,000 clones, approximately 94% seen once. Germline CDR1 reads MDHEN; CDR2 reads SYDVKM. The V segment lost 4 bases and the J segment 7 bases; nucleotides outside the gene matches: 6. CDR3 length: 15 amino acids. Sequenced sample: T cells isolated from PBMCs. The rearrangement uses TRBV28 and TRBJ2-3, with TRBD2 matching 12 bases. This receptor was identified in a human donor in good health. The CDR3 loop is CASSSLAGGPYTQYF. Written as DNA, the CDR3 is TGTGCCAGCAGTTCCCTAGCGGGAGGGCCGTATACGCAGTATTTT.